This T cell receptor (beta chain) derives from a study of Tregs in tolerant kidney transplant recipients. The germline V gene encodes CDR1 MNHNY and CDR2 SVGAGI (reference sequence). The CDR3 contains 16 residues. The ends were cut back, 0 bases at V and 3 bases at J, with 14 bases in the middle. Concerning this clone itself: Its antigen is still unknown.

Assay used: immunoSEQ multiplex PCR; TCRdb lists only in-frame clones, some missing. The table includes 15,000 to 19,000 clones, nearly 55% detected once. CFSE-labeled recipient PBMCs were cultured five to seven days with irradiated graft donor PBMCs, then FACS-sorted. Sequencing was performed on CD4+ T cells from blood cultured with allogeneic cells, taken before the transplant. This receptor was identified in a human patient who received a combined kidney and bone marrow transplant. This rearrangement joins TRBV6-6 to TRBJ1-1, with D hard to call. CDR3 DNA sequence: TGTGCCAGCAGTTACTCGGGTAAGGGAGGCCACACTGAAGCTTTCTTT. This encodes CASSYSGKGGHTEAFF.